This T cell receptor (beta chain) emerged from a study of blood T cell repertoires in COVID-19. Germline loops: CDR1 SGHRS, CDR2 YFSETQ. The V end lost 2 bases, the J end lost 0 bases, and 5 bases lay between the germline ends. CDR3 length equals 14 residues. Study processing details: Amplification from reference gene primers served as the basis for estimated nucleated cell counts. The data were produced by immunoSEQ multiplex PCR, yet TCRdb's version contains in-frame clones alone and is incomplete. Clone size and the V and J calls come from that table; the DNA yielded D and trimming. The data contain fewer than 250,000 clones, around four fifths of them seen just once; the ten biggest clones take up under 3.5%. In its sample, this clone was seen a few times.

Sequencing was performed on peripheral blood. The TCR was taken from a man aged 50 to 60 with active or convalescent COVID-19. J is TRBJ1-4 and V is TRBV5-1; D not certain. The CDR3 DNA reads TGCGCCAGCAGCTTTCAGACAACTAATGAAAAACTGTTTTTT. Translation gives CASSFQTTNEKLFF.